These 11 T cell receptor beta chains originate from one sample sequenced in a study of blood T cell repertoires in COVID-19. Clones were read by immunoSEQ multiplex PCR, and TCRdb kept only the in-frame ones, dropping some. This table has around 100,000 clones, just under 80% appearing once. The specimen sequenced was peripheral blood. The origin of the receptors is a woman between 65 and 79 years old with acute or convalescent COVID-19.

This chain joins TRBV7-2 and TRBJ2-2; 12 bases match TRBD2. The CDR3 is 17 amino acids. Germline V gives CDR1 SGHTA, CDR2 FQGNSA. J gave up 6 bases and V 1 base, and 6 bases lay outside the gene matches. CDR3 sequence (DNA): TGTGCCAGCAGCTTAGACTTCGCTAGCGGGGGGGCCGGGGAGCTGTTTTTT. As protein: CASSLDFASGGAGELFF.

This clone was counted a few times. V is TRBV18 and J is TRBJ1-2, with D possibly matching TRBD1 (5 bases). The germline V gene encodes CDR1 KGHSH and CDR2 LQKENI. The CDR3 runs 12 residues. V was cut by 9 bases and J by 9 bases, with 17 bases left in between. In nucleotides, the CDR3 is TGTGCCAGTACCGGAGGGGATCGCAGCTACACCTTC. Protein product: CASTGGDRSYTF.

This rearrangement joins TRBV5-6 to TRBJ1-1; D is undetermined. Germline V gives CDR1 SGHDT, CDR2 YYEEEE. V lost 0 bases, J lost 7 bases, and 7 bases lay in between. This CDR3 has 12 amino acids. This CDR3 is CASSLGEVEAFF. The CDR3 DNA follows: TGTGCCAGCAGCTTGGGTGAGGTTGAAGCTTTCTTT.

The chain recombines TRBV10-3 with TRBJ1-1; TRBD1 agrees at 10 bases. The CDR3 is 15 amino acids. V shed 3 bases, J shed 5 bases, and the junction held 6 bases outside the gene matches. The germline V gene has CDR1 ENHRY and CDR2 SYGVKD. DNA of the CDR3: TGTGCCATCAGTGAATTCGGGACAGGGGAAACTGAAGCTTTCTTT. Protein sequence: CAISEFGTGETEAFF.

The rearrangement joins TRBV4-1 to TRBJ1-2; no clear D. Looked up from germline, CDR1 is MGHRA and CDR2 is YSYEKL. The CDR3 runs 15 residues. The ends were cut back, 2 bases at V and 4 bases at J, with 14 bases in the middle. The DNA of the CDR3 is TGCGCCAGCAGCCAATCGGTCCTCTCCTTCTATGGCTACACCTTC. Translating it yields CASSQSVLSFYGYTF.

This sequence joins TRBV9 and TRBJ1-1; TRBD1 matches 7 bases. Germline assignment: CDR1 SGDLS and CDR2 YYNGEE. The length of the CDR3 is 16 residues. The V gene end was trimmed by 0 bases and the J gene end by 0 bases; junction bases not matched to a gene: 5. The CDR3 DNA is TGTGCCAGCAGCGTAGACTTGGGACAGATGAACACTGAAGCTTTCTTT. It translates to CASSVDLGQMNTEAFF.

This clone was seen more than once but under ten times. This chain joins TRBV7-2 and TRBJ2-2; no clear D gene. Germline V gives CDR1 SGHTA, CDR2 FQGNSA. Between the trimmed V and J ends, which lost 2 bases and 5 bases, there was a span of 12 bases. The length of the CDR3 is 15 residues. Here the CDR3 DNA reads TGTGCCAGCAGCTTATCGACCTCTAGTACCGGGGAGCTGTTTTTT. Its protein product is CASSLSTSSTGELFF.

This sequence joins TRBV28 and TRBJ1-5; D is possibly TRBD1 (5 bases). The V gene's germline CDR1 is MDHEN and CDR2 SYDVKM. The CDR3 has 14 residues. V lost 2 bases and J lost 5, with 10 bases in between. The CDR3, as DNA: TGTGCCAGCAGTTTAAGACAGCGAGATCAGCCCCAGCATTTT. Its protein is CASSLRQRDQPQHF.

This clone was seen a single time. The junction and the germline gene differ at one end; a read error may be behind it. The chain couples TRBV3-1 (or the pseudogene TRBV3-2) to TRBJ2-1, with 9 bases matching TRBD1. This CDR3 has 12 residues. Germline CDR1 reads LGHDT; CDR2 reads YNNKEL (reference sequence). CDR3 loop: CASSPTGGLLIF. CDR3 DNA sequence: TGTGCCAGCAGCCCAACAGGGGGCCTCTTGATCTTC.

The genes are TRBV27 and TRBJ1-1; 7 positions match TRBD1. The CDR3 extends over 15 amino acids. With 5 bases clipped from V and 4 bases from J, the junction kept 10 bases outside the gene matches. CDR1 is MNHEY and CDR2 is SMNVEV in the germline V gene (reference sequence). CDR3 sequence: CASSLGTVVSTEAFF. Here the CDR3 DNA reads TGTGCCAGCAGTCTAGGGACAGTGGTCAGCACTGAAGCTTTCTTT.

The rearrangement joins TRBV2 to TRBJ2-3, with 14 nucleotides matching TRBD2. This CDR3 is built from 17 residues. Germline V lookup: CDR1 SNHLY, CDR2 FYNNEI. J lost 4 bases, V lost 6 bases, and 9 bases had no gene match. CDR3 loop: CASSVPTSGGGADTQYF. Written as DNA, the CDR3 is TGTGCCAGCAGCGTTCCGACTAGCGGGGGGGGAGCAGATACGCAGTATTTT.